This TCR beta chain appears in the sequencing data of a study of cytomegalovirus exposure and HLA in healthy donors. Study-wide context: In a previous analysis, approximately 110 million unique TCR beta sequences were found from 170 million or so T cells.

This cohort consisted of healthy bone marrow donors. There are 14 residues in the CDR3. Germline V gene data show CDR1 as SGHRS and CDR2 as YFSETQ. The V segment lost 0 bases and the J segment 1 base; nucleotides outside the gene matches: 0. The study ran its PCR with 60 Vbeta and 13 Jbeta primers. Clones were sequenced by immunoSEQ multiplex PCR, and TCRdb holds only the in-frame ones, with some missing. The table records just over 150,000 clones, 80% of them present only once. The chain combines TRBV5-1 with TRBJ2-5, with 7 bases identical to TRBD2. The source material was PBMCs. This receptor was taken from a male donor in good health and CMV-seropositive. The DNA of the CDR3 is TGCGCCAGCAGCTTGGCTAGCGGCCAAGAGACCCAGTACTTC. Encoded protein: CASSLASGQETQYF.